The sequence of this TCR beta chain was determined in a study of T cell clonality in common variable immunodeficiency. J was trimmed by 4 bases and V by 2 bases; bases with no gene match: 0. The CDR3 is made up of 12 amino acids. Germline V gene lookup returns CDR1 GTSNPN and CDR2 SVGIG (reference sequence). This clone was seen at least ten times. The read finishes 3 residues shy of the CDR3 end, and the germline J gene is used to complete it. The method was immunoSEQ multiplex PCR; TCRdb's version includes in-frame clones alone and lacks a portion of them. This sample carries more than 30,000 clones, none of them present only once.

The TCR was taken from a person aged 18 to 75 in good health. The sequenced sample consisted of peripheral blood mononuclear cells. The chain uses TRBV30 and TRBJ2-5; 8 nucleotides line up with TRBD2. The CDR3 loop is CAWSLAGETQYF. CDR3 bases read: TGTGCCTGGAGTCTAGCGGGAGAGACC.